Presented here are 14 T cell receptor beta chains from one specimen sequenced in a study of identical twins. TCRdb independently ran MiXCR on the 5' RACE reads; one entry per CDR3 protein. Of fewer than 650,000 distinct CDR3 sequences in the sample, around 9.6% were seen once. This same sample was also part of a study on yellow fever vaccine responses in identical twins.

The specimen was PBMCs. The receptor set was obtained from a woman aged 18-30 years in good health.

In this sample, this clonotype turned up many times. The chain is built from TRBV10-3 and TRBJ2-5; TRBD1 matches 7 bases. The CDR3 is 17 amino acids. Germline trimming cut 0 bases from V and 5 bases from J; bases unmatched to any gene: 12. The germline V gene encodes CDR1 ENHRY and CDR2 SYGVKD. The CDR3 sequence is CAISESIGDRASETQYF. CDR3 bases: TGTGCCATCAGTGAGTCGATAGGTGACAGGGCTTCGGAGACCCAGTACTTC.

This clonotype was detected ten times or more. This sequence joins TRBV27 and TRBJ2-5; D ambiguous. The CDR3 is 15 residues long. V lost 5 bases and J lost 2, with 15 bases in between. CDR1 and CDR2 (germline): MNHEY, SMNVEV (reference sequence). The DNA for the CDR3 is TGTGCCAGCAGTACCACTTCTCGGGTGCAAGAGACCCAGTACTTC. Translation: CASSTTSRVQETQYF.

This clonotype was counted only a few times. The gene calls are TRBV20-1 and TRBJ1-6, with TRBD1 matching over 10 bases. J was trimmed by 7 bases and V by 1 base; bases with no gene match: 7. The CDR3 runs to 16 residues. Germline CDR1 DFQATT, CDR2 SNEGSKA (reference sequence). For the CDR3, the DNA is TGCAGTGCTAGAGGACAGGGGGCGCGGGTGAATTCACCCCTCCACTTT. Its translation is CSARGQGARVNSPLHF.

This clonotype was observed at least ten times. The rearrangement uses TRBV6-1 and TRBJ2-7; 11 bases agree with TRBD1. This CDR3 comprises 15 residues. From germline, CDR1 is MNHNS and CDR2 SASEGT. Trimming removed 6 bases from V and 3 bases from J; junction bases left unmatched: 7. The CDR3 spells CASSFKGQGVYEQYF. In DNA, the CDR3 is TGTGCCAGCAGCTTCAAGGGACAGGGGGTCTACGAGCAGTACTTC.

The table lists this clonotype with many counts. This chain connects TRBV3-1 to TRBJ1-6; D is undetermined. The ends were cut back, 4 bases at V and 9 bases at J, with 13 bases in the middle. This CDR3 spans 14 amino acids. Per germline, CDR1 LGHDT and CDR2 YNNKEL (reference sequence). CDR3 nucleotides: TGTGCCAGCAGCCGAGTGGGCATAATTTCACCCCTCCACTTT. Amino acid sequence: CASSRVGIISPLHF.

This clonotype was picked up many times. This chain connects TRBV7-2 to TRBJ2-3, with no clear D. Trimming removed 6 bases from V and 2 bases from J, with 18 bases in between. The germline V gene encodes CDR1 SGHTA and CDR2 FQGNSA. This CDR3 spans 16 amino acids. The CDR3 DNA reads as TGTGCCAGCAGACTCACTCCGGACGGTTACACAGATACGCAGTATTTT. Its translation is CASRLTPDGYTDTQYF.

This clonotype was recorded many times. The chain joins TRBV20-1 to TRBJ2-7, with a possible D match to TRBD1 (5 bases). The germline V and J ends were trimmed by 3 bases and 4 bases, with 13 bases remaining between them. This CDR3 spans 13 amino acids. Germline CDR1 reads DFQATT; CDR2 reads SNEGSKA (reference sequence). The CDR3 is CSASKAREYEQYF. The CDR3 nucleotides read TGCAGTGCTAGTAAGGCCAGGGAATACGAGCAGTACTTC.

The sample holds many counts of this clonotype. The V gene is TRBV12-3 or TRBV12-4, the J gene TRBJ2-3, with D perhaps TRBD1 (6 bases). This CDR3 contains 15 residues. The germline V and J ends were trimmed by 6 bases and 2 bases, with 15 bases remaining between them. As DNA, the CDR3 is TGTGCCAGCAGCCCGCGACAGGTGACCACAGATACGCAGTATTTT. It yields the protein CASSPRQVTTDTQYF.

In this sample, this clonotype turned up many times. This chain uses TRBV15 with TRBJ2-5, with 8 bases matching TRBD1. The CDR3 has 14 amino acids. The ends lost 5 bases at V and 1 base at J; junction bases unmatched: 3. Germline CDR1 and CDR2: LNHNV and YYDKDF (reference sequence). CDR3 loop: CATSGGQGQETQYF. CDR3 nucleotides: TGTGCCACCAGCGGTGGACAGGGCCAAGAGACCCAGTACTTC.

This clonotype was counted many times. This rearrangement joins TRBV5-1 to TRBJ2-1; D may be TRBD1 (6 bases). CDR3 size: 14 residues. The V end lost 1 base, the J end lost 6 bases, and 11 bases lay between the germline ends. Germline CDR1 and CDR2: SGHRS and YFSETQ. Here the CDR3 reads CASSLSSQGNEQFF. CDR3 bases: TGCGCCAGCAGCTTGAGTTCACAGGGCAATGAGCAGTTCTTC.

The V gene is TRBV29-1, the J gene TRBJ2-3; D might be TRBD1 (6 bases). V was pared by 3 bases and J by 6 bases, with 13 bases between. Germline V gene data show CDR1 as SQVTM and CDR2 as ANQGSEA. The CDR3 runs to 13 residues. CDR3 DNA: TGCAGCGTTGATGTGACAGGATCCGATACGCAGTATTTT. Its protein product is CSVDVTGSDTQYF.

The chain links TRBV6-1 to TRBJ2-1, with D uncertain. The CDR3 runs 14 residues. V was trimmed by 6 bases and J by 0 bases, leaving 9 bases between them. The germline V gene encodes CDR1 MNHNS and CDR2 SASEGT. CDR3 nucleotide sequence: TGTGCCAGCAGGACGGCACTCTCCTACAATGAGCAGTTCTTC. It yields the protein CASRTALSYNEQFF.

In this sample, this clonotype turned up a few times. The chain carries TRBV29-1 and TRBJ2-1; TRBD2 is a possible D gene (7 bases). This CDR3 region has 13 residues. V gave up 7 bases and J gave up 5 bases, with 15 bases separating them. CDR1 is SQVTM and CDR2 is ANQGSEA in the germline V gene. The CDR3 DNA reads as TGCAGCGCATCAAGGGGGGGGGACAATGAGCAGTTCTTC. It encodes CSASRGGDNEQFF.

V usage is TRBV7-6 and J usage is TRBJ2-7; 10 bases match TRBD2. The germline CDR1 and CDR2 sequences are SGHVS and FNYEAQ. The CDR3 contains 17 residues. J lost 0 bases, V lost 0 bases, and 5 bases had no gene match. This CDR3 reads CASSLAELAGPSYEQYF. CDR3 nucleotides: TGTGCCAGCAGCTTAGCTGAACTAGCGGGACCCTCCTACGAGCAGTACTTC. The full variable domain, rest sourced from reference TRBV7-6 and TRBJ2-7, is GAGVSQSPRYKVTKRGQDVALRCDPISGHVSLYWYRQALGQGPEFLTYFNYEAQQDKSGLPNDRFSAERPEGSISTLTIQRTEQRDSAMYRCASSLAELAGPSYEQYFGPGTRLTVT.